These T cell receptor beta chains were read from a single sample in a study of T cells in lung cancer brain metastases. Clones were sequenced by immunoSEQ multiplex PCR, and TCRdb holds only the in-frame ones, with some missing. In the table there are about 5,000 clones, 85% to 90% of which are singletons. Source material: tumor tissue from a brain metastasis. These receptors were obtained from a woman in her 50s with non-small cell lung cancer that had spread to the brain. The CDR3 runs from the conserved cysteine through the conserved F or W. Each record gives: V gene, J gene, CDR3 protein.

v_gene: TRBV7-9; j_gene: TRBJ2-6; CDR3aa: CASSVNLPGLTF
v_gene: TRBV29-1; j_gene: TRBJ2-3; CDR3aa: CSVPHPRGTDTQYF
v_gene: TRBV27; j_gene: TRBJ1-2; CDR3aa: CASSLSIRGATGYTF
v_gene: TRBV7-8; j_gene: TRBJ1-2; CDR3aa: CASSFKTGTNYGYTF
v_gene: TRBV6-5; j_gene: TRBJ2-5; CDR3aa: CASWKVQETQYF
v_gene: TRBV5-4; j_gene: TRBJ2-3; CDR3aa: CASSSDRDHTDTQYF
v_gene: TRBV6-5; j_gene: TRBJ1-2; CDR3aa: CASSSSLGRGGYGYTF
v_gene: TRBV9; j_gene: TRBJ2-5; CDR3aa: CASSVDEETQYF
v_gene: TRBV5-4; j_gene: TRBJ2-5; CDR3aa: CASSLQGARETQYF
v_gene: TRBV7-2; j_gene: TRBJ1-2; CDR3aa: CASTPRQRTQYGYTF
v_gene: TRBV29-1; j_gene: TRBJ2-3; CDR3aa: CSAYRESDTQYF
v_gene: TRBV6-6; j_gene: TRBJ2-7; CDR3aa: CASRGTSGKSDEQYF
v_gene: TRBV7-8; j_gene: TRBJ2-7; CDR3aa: CASRPGTSGWGEQYF
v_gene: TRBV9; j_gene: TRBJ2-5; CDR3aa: CASSPPRGGGETQYF
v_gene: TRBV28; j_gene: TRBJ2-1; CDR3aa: CASRVTGGVKFF
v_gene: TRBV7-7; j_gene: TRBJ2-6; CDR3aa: CASSRVKSGQRPDF
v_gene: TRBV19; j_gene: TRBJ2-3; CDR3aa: CASSFQGTDTQYF
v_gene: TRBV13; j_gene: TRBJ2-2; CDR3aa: CASSLGAGGNTGELFF
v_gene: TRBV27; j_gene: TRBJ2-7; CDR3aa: CASSLTRTGRDEQYF
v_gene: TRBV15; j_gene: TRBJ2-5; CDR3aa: CATSPRGGIGETQYF
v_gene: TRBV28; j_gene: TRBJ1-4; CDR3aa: CASSLEGATNNEKLFF
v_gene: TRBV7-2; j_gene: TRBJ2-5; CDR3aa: CASSRPGTSGARGRETQYF
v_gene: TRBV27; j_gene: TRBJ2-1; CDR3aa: CASFGLDYNEQFF
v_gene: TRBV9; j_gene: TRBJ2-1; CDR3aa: CASSPSVGRSNEQFF
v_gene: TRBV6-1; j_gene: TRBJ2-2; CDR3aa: CASSEVPGDTGELFF
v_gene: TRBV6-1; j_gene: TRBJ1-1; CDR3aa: CASNPGKGTEAFF